These 7 T cell receptor beta chains were all obtained from the same sample, sequenced in a study of identical twins. TCRdb reprocessed the 5' RACE reads via MiXCR and lists one record per CDR3 protein. The sample has a few hundred thousand distinct CDR3 sequences, about 24% seen once. The same specimen was also included in a second study, on T cells expressing NK-cell markers.

The specimen sequenced was CD4+ T cells sorted from blood. The source of these receptors is a woman between 18 and 29 years old in good health.

The chain carries TRBV7-9 and TRBJ2-5; the match to TRBD1 covers 9 bases. The V segment lost 4 bases and the J segment 7 bases; nucleotides outside the gene matches: 13. Germline CDR1 and CDR2: SEHNR and FQNEAQ (reference sequence). The CDR3 length is 16 residues. Here the CDR3 DNA reads TGTGCCAGCAGCTCAGTACAGGGGGCCTTATTTCGGACCCAGTACTTC. Protein product: CASSSVQGALFRTQYF.

This clonotype was detected a few times. The V gene is TRBV7-8, the J gene TRBJ1-6; D gene uncertain. The germline V and J ends were trimmed by 3 bases and 9 bases, with 6 bases remaining between them. Looked up from germline, CDR1 is SGHVS and CDR2 is FQNEAQ. This CDR3 has 12 residues. The chain's CDR3 is CASSFQASPLHF. Here the CDR3 DNA reads TGTGCCAGCAGCTTCCAGGCTTCACCCCTCCACTTT.

The rearrangement links TRBV7-8 to TRBJ2-1, with D perhaps given as TRBD1 or TRBD2 (5 bases each). Looked up from germline, CDR1 is SGHVS and CDR2 is FQNEAQ. This CDR3 has 12 amino acids. Trimming shortened V by 1 base and J by 9 bases, and 7 bases separated the two germline ends. Here the CDR3 DNA reads TGTGCCAGCAGCTTAGAAGGGACTGAGCAGTTCTTC. It encodes CASSLEGTEQFF.

This chain connects TRBV20-1 to TRBJ2-1, with D tentatively TRBD2 (6 bases). Germline CDR1 reads DFQATT; CDR2 reads SNEGSKA (reference sequence). The CDR3 is 14 amino acids. Between the trimmed V and J ends, which lost 6 bases and 10 bases, there was a span of 22 bases. The CDR3 DNA reads TGCAGTGCCATCCGGGACTCCACCTCCGGGGAGCAGTTCTTC. Amino acid sequence: CSAIRDSTSGEQFF.

The V gene is TRBV11-1, the J gene TRBJ2-1; 13 bases match TRBD2. There are 18 residues in the CDR3. The junction had 7 bases not matched to a gene; V was cut back by 5 bases and J by 0 bases. The V gene's germline CDR1 is SGHAT and CDR2 FQDESV (reference sequence). CDR3 region: CASSGAGLAGISYNEQFF. DNA of the CDR3: TGTGCCAGCAGCGGTGCGGGACTAGCGGGAATCTCCTACAATGAGCAGTTCTTC. Combining the CDR3 with reference TRBV11-1 and TRBJ2-1 gives the whole variable domain EAEVAQSPRYKITEKSQAVAFWCDPISGHATLYWYRQILGQGPELLVQFQDESVVDDSQLPKDRFSAERLKGVDSTLKIQPAELGDSAMYLCASSGAGLAGISYNEQFFGPGTRLTVL.

This clonotype was detected a few times. The chain combines TRBV2 with TRBJ2-1; 11 bases match TRBD2. The CDR3 runs 14 residues. The germline CDR1 and CDR2 sequences are SNHLY and FYNNEI. The V gene end was trimmed by 4 bases and the J gene end by 12 bases; junction bases not matched to a gene: 8. CDR3 nucleotide sequence: TGTGCCAGCAGTGTGAAGCTAGCGGGGGGCCCGCAGTTCTTC. This sequence encodes CASSVKLAGGPQFF.

This clonotype was seen only a few times. The V call is TRBV7-9, the J call TRBJ2-3; no reliable D call. Trimming removed 7 bases at V and 4 bases at J, with 18 bases between. The CDR3 contains 15 residues. Germline CDR1 is SEHNR and CDR2 is FQNEAQ (reference sequence). CDR3 in DNA: TGTGCCAGCATCCCCCCGAGCCTAAGGTCAGATACGCAGTATTTT. Its protein is CASIPPSLRSDTQYF.